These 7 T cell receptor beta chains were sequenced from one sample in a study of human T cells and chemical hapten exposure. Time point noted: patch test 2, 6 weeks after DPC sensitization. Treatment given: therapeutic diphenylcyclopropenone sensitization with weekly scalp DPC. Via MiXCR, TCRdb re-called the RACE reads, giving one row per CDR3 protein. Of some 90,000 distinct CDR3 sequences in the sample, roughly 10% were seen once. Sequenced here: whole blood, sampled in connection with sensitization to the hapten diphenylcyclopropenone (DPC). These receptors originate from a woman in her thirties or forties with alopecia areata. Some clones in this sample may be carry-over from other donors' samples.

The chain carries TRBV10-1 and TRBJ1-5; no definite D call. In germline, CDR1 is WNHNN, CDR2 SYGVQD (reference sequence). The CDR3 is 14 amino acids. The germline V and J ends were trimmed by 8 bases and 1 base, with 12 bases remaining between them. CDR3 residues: CASPLGFSNQPQHF. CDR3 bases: TGCGCCAGCCCGCTCGGGTTCAGCAATCAGCCCCAGCATTTT.

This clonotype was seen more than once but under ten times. CDR3 DNA sequence: TGTGCCAGCAGCACATTCGAGGGGAGTGAAGCTTTCTTT. Amino acids: CASSTFEGSEAFF. This chain connects TRBV7-2 to TRBJ1-1; a weak D match, TRBD1 (5 bases). V lost 5 bases and J 7 bases, leaving 14 bases between the germline ends. Germline V lookup: CDR1 SGHTA, CDR2 FQGNSA. CDR3 length equals 13 residues.

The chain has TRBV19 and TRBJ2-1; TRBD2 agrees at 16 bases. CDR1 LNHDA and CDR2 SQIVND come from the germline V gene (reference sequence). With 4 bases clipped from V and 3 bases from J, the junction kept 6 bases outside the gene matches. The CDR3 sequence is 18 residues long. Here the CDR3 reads CASSKGLAGGQNYNEQFF. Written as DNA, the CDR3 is TGTGCCAGTAGTAAGGGACTAGCGGGAGGGCAGAACTACAATGAGCAGTTCTTC.

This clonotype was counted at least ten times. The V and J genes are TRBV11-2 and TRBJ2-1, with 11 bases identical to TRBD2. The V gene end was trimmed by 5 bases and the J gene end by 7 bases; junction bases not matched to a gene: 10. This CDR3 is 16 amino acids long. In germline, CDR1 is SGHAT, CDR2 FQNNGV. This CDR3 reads CASSQGLAGGQNEQFF. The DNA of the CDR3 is TGTGCCAGCAGCCAAGGGTTAGCGGGGGGGCAGAATGAGCAGTTCTTC.

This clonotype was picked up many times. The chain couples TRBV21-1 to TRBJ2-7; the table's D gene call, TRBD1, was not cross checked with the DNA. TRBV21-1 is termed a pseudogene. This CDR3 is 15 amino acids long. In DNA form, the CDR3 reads TGTGCCGACAAAAACCGGGACAGGATCGATTACGAGCAGTACTTC. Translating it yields CADKNRDRIDYEQYF.

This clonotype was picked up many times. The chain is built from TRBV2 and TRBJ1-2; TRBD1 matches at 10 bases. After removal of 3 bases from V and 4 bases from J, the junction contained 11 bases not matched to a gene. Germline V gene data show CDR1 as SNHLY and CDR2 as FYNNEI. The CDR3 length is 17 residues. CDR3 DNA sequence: TGTGCCAGCAGTGACCTCCTTTCCGGGACAGGGGTCTATGGCTACACCTTC. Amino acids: CASSDLLSGTGVYGYTF.

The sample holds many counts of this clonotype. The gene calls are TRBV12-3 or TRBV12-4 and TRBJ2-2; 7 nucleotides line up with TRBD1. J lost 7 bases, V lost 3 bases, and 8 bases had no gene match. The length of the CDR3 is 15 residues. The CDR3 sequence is CASSFVSGGIGELFF. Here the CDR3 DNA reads TGTGCCAGCAGTTTTGTCTCAGGGGGTATCGGGGAGCTGTTTTTT.